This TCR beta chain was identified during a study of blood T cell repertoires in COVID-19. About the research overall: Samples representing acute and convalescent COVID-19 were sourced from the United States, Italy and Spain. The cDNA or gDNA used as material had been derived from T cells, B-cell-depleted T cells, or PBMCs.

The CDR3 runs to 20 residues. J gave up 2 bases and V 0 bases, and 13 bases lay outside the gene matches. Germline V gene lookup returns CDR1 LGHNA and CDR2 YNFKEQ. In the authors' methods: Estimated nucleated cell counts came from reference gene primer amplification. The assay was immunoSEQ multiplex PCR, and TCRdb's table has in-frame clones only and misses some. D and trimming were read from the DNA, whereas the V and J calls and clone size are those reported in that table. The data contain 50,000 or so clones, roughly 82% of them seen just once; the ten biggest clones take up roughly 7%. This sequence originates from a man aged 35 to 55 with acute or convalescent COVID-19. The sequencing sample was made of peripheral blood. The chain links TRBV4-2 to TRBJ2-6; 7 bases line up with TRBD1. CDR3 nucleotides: TGTGCCAGCAGCCAAGATGGCTCAGGGGGAGTAGGACCTGGGGCCAACGTCCTGACTTTC. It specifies CASSQDGSGGVGPGANVLTF.